This T cell receptor (beta chain) was profiled in a study of cytomegalovirus exposure and HLA in healthy donors. This clone was detected a few times. The same CDR3 arises from other DNA sequences in this sample as well. Assay: immunoSEQ multiplex PCR; the TCRdb copy retains only in-frame clones and omits some. The sample lists 130,000 to 150,000 clones, 89% occurring once. The ends lost 3 bases at V and 7 bases at J; junction bases unmatched: 3. Germline V gene lookup returns CDR1 SGHTA and CDR2 FQGNSA. The CDR3 loop spans 14 amino acids. The sample consisted of PBMCs. The V call is TRBV7-2, the J call TRBJ2-1; 10 bases line up with TRBD2. This clonotype was sampled from a woman between 18 and 29 years old in good health and CMV-seropositive. CDR3 sequence (DNA): TGTGCCAGCAGCTTCAGCGGGGGGGGGAATGAGCAGTTCTTC. Residues: CASSFSGGGNEQFF.